This T cell receptor (beta chain) was obtained from a study of blood T cell repertoires in COVID-19. Trimming cost V 6 bases and J 5 bases; bases outside gene matches: 5. Germline values: CDR1 MNHEY, CDR2 SVGAGI. This CDR3 region has 15 residues. Sequenced by immunoSEQ multiplex PCR; TCRdb stores in-frame clones only, minus some. The data contain some 250,000 clones, 91% of them seen just once; the ten biggest clones take up 1.2%. The sample was PBMCs or T cells enriched from blood (not recorded which). The clonotype comes from a human donor in a cohort exposed to, infected with or recovered from COVID-19 (not recorded which). The donor label of this sample is uncertain. This chain joins TRBV6-5 and TRBJ1-6, with 9 bases identical to TRBD1. The chain's CDR3 is CASSPGQGHNSPLHF. The CDR3 coding sequence is TGTGCCAGCAGCCCGGGACAGGGTCATAATTCACCCCTCCACTTT.